This T cell receptor beta chain was documented in a study of T cells after yellow fever vaccination. Study-level results: Overall, a small share of clonotypes was seen in both CD4 and CD8 compartments.

Using its own MiXCR run on the 5' RACE reads, TCRdb lists one record per CDR3 protein. The table has roughly 500,000 distinct CDR3 sequences, 15% to 20% seen once. The CDR3 has 13 residues. CDR1 and CDR2 from the germline V gene are SGHVS and FNYEAQ. The V end lost 1 base, the J end lost 7 bases, and 8 bases lay between the germline ends. This clonotype was counted only a few times. Its specificity is not known. The TCR sequence derives from a man aged 25 to 40 who received the YFV17D yellow fever vaccine. Sequencing used PBMCs, obtained 15 days after the yellow fever booster vaccination. This rearrangement joins TRBV7-6 to TRBJ2-1; D remains unclear. The CDR3 sequence: CASSLELINEQFF. The DNA of the CDR3 is TGTGCCAGCAGCTTAGAACTAATTAATGAGCAGTTCTTC.